The 2 T cell receptor beta chains below all came from one sample that was sequenced in a study of OX40 agonist ivuxolimab in advanced cancers. Assay: immunoSEQ multiplex PCR; the TCRdb copy retains only in-frame clones and omits some. The data hold about 31,000 clones, with roughly nine tenths observed a single time. The material sequenced was CD4+ or CD8+ T cells sorted from blood, taken in a trial of the OX40 agonist ivuxolimab. The receptors come from an adult with an advanced solid tumor such as melanoma, head and neck, liver or kidney cancer.

The CDR3 protein is CSASKSHTGELFF. CDR3 in DNA: TGCAGCGCCTCAAAGTCGCACACCGGGGAGCTGTTTTTT. The J gene is TRBJ2-2, the V gene TRBV29-1; unclear D gene. CDR1 and CDR2 from the germline V gene are SQVTM and ANQGSEA. The CDR3 spans 13 residues. The V and J ends lost 7 bases and 3 bases respectively, with 12 bases between them.

CDR3 in DNA: TGTGCCAGCAGCTCCCAGACTGGGGACTCCTACGAGCAGTACTTC. Translation: CASSSQTGDSYEQYF. This chain uses TRBV7-9 with TRBJ2-7; D unclear. The CDR3 runs 15 residues. V was pared by 4 bases and J by 0 bases, with 13 bases between. Germline CDR1 reads SEHNR; CDR2 reads FQNEAQ (reference sequence).